The rows below give T cell receptor beta chains drawn from one sample of a study of blood T cell repertoires in COVID-19. Assay: immunoSEQ multiplex PCR; the TCRdb copy retains only in-frame clones and omits some. The sample carries fewer than 300,000 clones, 65% to 85% recorded once. The sample taken for sequencing was peripheral blood. The receptors were sampled from a human donor with COVID-19, enrolled during active disease. The donor label of this sample is uncertain. Both conserved end residues are part of each CDR3. A D gene is named only where the DNA matches it firmly. Size is omitted from some rows. Given values are once, few, many or a class for expanded clones.

abundance: once; v_gene: TRBV19; d_gene: TRBD1; len: 16; j_gene: TRBJ1-1; CDR3aa: CASSITTTGGGTEAFF; CDR3nt: TGTGCCAGTAGTATCACTACCACAGGGGGAGGCACTGAAGCTTTCTTT
abundance: NA; v_gene: TRBV11-2; d_gene: NA; len: 15; j_gene: TRBJ2-5; CDR3aa: CASSSDDRLQETQYF; CDR3nt: TGTGCCAGCAGCTCCGACGACAGACTGCAAGAGACCCAGTACTTC
abundance: NA; v_gene: TRBV5-8; d_gene: TRBD1; len: 15; j_gene: TRBJ1-2; CDR3aa: CASSARQGYGYGYTF; CDR3nt: TGTGCCAGCAGCGCCCGACAGGGTTACGGCTATGGCTACACCTTC
abundance: NA; v_gene: TRBV19; d_gene: NA; len: 13; j_gene: TRBJ2-1; CDR3aa: CASSIRTVNEQFF; CDR3nt: TGTGCCAGTAGTATCCGGACAGTCAATGAGCAGTTCTTC
abundance: NA; v_gene: TRBV5-1; d_gene: NA; len: 17; j_gene: TRBJ1-2; CDR3aa: CASSSPSDRIGGKGYTF; CDR3nt: TGCGCCAGCAGCTCCCCTAGTGACAGGATCGGAGGTAAAGGCTACACCTTC
abundance: NA; v_gene: TRBV6-2/TRBV6-3; d_gene: TRBD2; len: 16; j_gene: TRBJ2-1; CDR3aa: CASSSVWTSATIEQFF; CDR3nt: TGTGCCAGCAGTTCCGTTTGGACTAGCGCAACGATTGAGCAGTTCTTC
abundance: NA; v_gene: TRBV7-9; d_gene: NA; len: 17; j_gene: TRBJ1-2; CDR3aa: CASSLVLILSVNYGYTF; CDR3nt: TGTGCCAGCAGCTTGGTTCTCATTTTATCAGTTAACTATGGCTACACCTTC
abundance: once; v_gene: TRBV18; d_gene: TRBD1; len: 18; j_gene: TRBJ1-6; CDR3aa: CASSPSISGQGSNSPLHF; CDR3nt: TGTGCCAGCTCACCTAGTATCTCGGGACAGGGGAGCAATTCACCCCTCCACTTT
abundance: NA; v_gene: TRBV2; d_gene: NA; len: 13; j_gene: TRBJ2-7; CDR3aa: CASSESRAGEQYF; CDR3nt: TGTGCCAGCAGTGAATCCAGGGCGGGGGAGCAGTACTTC
abundance: NA; v_gene: TRBV12-3/TRBV12-4; d_gene: NA; len: 13; j_gene: TRBJ1-1; CDR3aa: CASANRVNTEAFF; CDR3nt: TGTGCCAGCGCCAACAGGGTGAACACTGAAGCTTTCTTT
abundance: once; v_gene: TRBV7-2; d_gene: TRBD2; len: 14; j_gene: TRBJ2-3; CDR3aa: CAVEKRDTTDTQYF; CDR3nt: TGTGCCGTCGAGAAGCGGGATACCACAGATACGCAGTATTTT
abundance: NA; v_gene: TRBV7-2; d_gene: TRBD2; len: 19; j_gene: TRBJ2-3; CDR3aa: CASSSGLAGGWGLTDTQYF; CDR3nt: TGTGCCAGCAGCTCTGGACTAGCGGGAGGGTGGGGGCTCACAGATACGCAGTATTTT
abundance: NA; v_gene: TRBV5-1; d_gene: NA; len: 14; j_gene: TRBJ1-2; CDR3aa: CASSLETAGYGYTF; CDR3nt: TGCGCCAGCAGCTTAGAGACAGCTGGCTATGGCTACACCTTC
abundance: NA; v_gene: TRBV9; d_gene: NA; len: 15; j_gene: TRBJ2-2; CDR3aa: CASSVDTANTGELFF; CDR3nt: TGTGCCAGCAGCGTAGATACAGCGAACACCGGGGAGCTGTTTTTT
abundance: NA; v_gene: TRBV19; d_gene: TRBD1; len: 14; j_gene: TRBJ1-5; CDR3aa: CASSRTGFDQPQHF; CDR3nt: TGTGCCAGTAGTAGGACAGGGTTTGATCAGCCCCAGCATTTT
abundance: NA; v_gene: TRBV28; d_gene: TRBD1; len: 15; j_gene: TRBJ1-5; CDR3aa: CASSPGDRGNQPQHF; CDR3nt: TGTGCCAGCAGTCCTGGGGACAGAGGCAATCAGCCCCAGCATTTT
abundance: NA; v_gene: TRBV30; d_gene: NA; len: 15; j_gene: TRBJ2-1; CDR3aa: CAWSSGGAGYNEQFF; CDR3nt: TGTGCCTGGAGTAGCGGAGGCGCGGGGTACAATGAGCAGTTCTTC
abundance: NA; v_gene: TRBV4-1; d_gene: TRBD1; len: 20; j_gene: TRBJ1-4; CDR3aa: CASSQDPRGTGVATNEKLFF; CDR3nt: TGCGCCAGCAGCCAAGATCCCCGCGGGACAGGGGTTGCGACTAATGAAAAACTGTTTTTT
abundance: NA; v_gene: TRBV15; d_gene: NA; len: 16; j_gene: TRBJ2-1; CDR3aa: CATSLPRTMAAGEQFF; CDR3nt: TGTGCCACCAGCCTGCCTCGGACTATGGCCGCGGGTGAGCAGTTCTTC
abundance: NA; v_gene: TRBV19; d_gene: TRBD1; len: 15; j_gene: TRBJ1-2; CDR3aa: CASSIGRDRGDGYTF; CDR3nt: TGTGCCAGTAGTATAGGACGGGACAGGGGAGATGGCTACACCTTC
abundance: NA; v_gene: TRBV28; d_gene: NA; len: 13; j_gene: TRBJ1-2; CDR3aa: CASSRQVLRGYTF; CDR3nt: TGTGCCAGCAGTCGACAGGTCCTCAGGGGCTACACCTTC
abundance: NA; v_gene: TRBV7-3; d_gene: NA; len: 13; j_gene: TRBJ1-1; CDR3aa: CASSPQSTGEAFF; CDR3nt: TGTGCCAGCAGCCCCCAGTCAACAGGCGAAGCTTTCTTT
abundance: NA; v_gene: TRBV12-3/TRBV12-4; d_gene: NA; len: 13; j_gene: TRBJ1-1; CDR3aa: CASRLDRVTEAFF; CDR3nt: TGTGCCAGCAGACTCGACAGAGTCACTGAAGCTTTCTTT
abundance: NA; v_gene: TRBV7-2; d_gene: NA; len: 15; j_gene: TRBJ1-5; CDR3aa: CASSLWDGGNQPQHF; CDR3nt: TGTGCCAGCAGCTTATGGGATGGGGGGAATCAGCCCCAGCATTTT
abundance: NA; v_gene: TRBV4-2; d_gene: TRBD1; len: 16; j_gene: TRBJ1-2; CDR3aa: CASSHPGDSLPYGYTF; CDR3nt: TGTGCCAGCAGCCACCCAGGGGACAGCCTACCCTATGGCTACACCTTC
abundance: NA; v_gene: TRBV6-4; d_gene: TRBD1; len: 16; j_gene: TRBJ2-2; CDR3aa: CASSIFGQGATGELFF; CDR3nt: TGTGCCAGCAGTATATTTGGACAGGGGGCGACCGGGGAGCTGTTTTTT
abundance: NA; v_gene: TRBV4-3; d_gene: TRBD1; len: 18; j_gene: TRBJ2-7; CDR3aa: CASSPGWRDRVLSYEQYF; CDR3nt: TGCGCCAGCAGCCCCGGTTGGAGGGACAGGGTTCTTTCCTACGAGCAGTACTTC
abundance: NA; v_gene: TRBV28; d_gene: NA; len: 15; j_gene: TRBJ1-4; CDR3aa: CASSLITAPNEKLFF; CDR3nt: TGTGCCAGCAGTTTAATAACAGCCCCTAATGAAAAACTGTTTTTT
abundance: NA; v_gene: TRBV9; d_gene: NA; len: 14; j_gene: TRBJ2-7; CDR3aa: CASSGGATSYEQYF; CDR3nt: TGTGCCAGCAGCGGCGGAGCTACCTCCTACGAGCAGTACTTC
abundance: NA; v_gene: TRBV5-6; d_gene: NA; len: 16; j_gene: TRBJ1-1; CDR3aa: CASSLAGGGRSTEAFF; CDR3nt: TGTGCCAGCAGCTTGGCCGGGGGGGGCAGGAGCACTGAAGCTTTCTTT
abundance: NA; v_gene: TRBV21-1; d_gene: NA; len: 14; j_gene: TRBJ2-5; CDR3aa: CAPGDRGRQETQYF; CDR3nt: TGTGCCCCAGGGGACAGGGGGAGACAAGAGACCCAGTACTTC
abundance: NA; v_gene: TRBV19; d_gene: NA; len: 13; j_gene: TRBJ1-1; CDR3aa: CASSQGRATEAFF; CDR3nt: TGTGCCAGTAGCCAGGGGCGGGCGACTGAAGCTTTCTTT
abundance: once; v_gene: TRBV9; d_gene: TRBD2; len: 17; j_gene: TRBJ2-2; CDR3aa: CASSAHGAGGRSGELFF; CDR3nt: TGTGCCAGCAGCGCGCACGGGGCGGGAGGGCGGTCCGGGGAGCTGTTTTTT
abundance: NA; v_gene: TRBV27; d_gene: TRBD2; len: 14; j_gene: TRBJ2-7; CDR3aa: CASSPGTSRYEQYF; CDR3nt: TGTGCCAGCAGTCCAGGGACTAGTAGGTACGAGCAGTACTTC
abundance: NA; v_gene: TRBV7-2; d_gene: TRBD2; len: 18; j_gene: TRBJ2-7; CDR3aa: CASSLGSASGSLLYEQYF; CDR3nt: TGTGCCAGCAGCTTAGGCTCGGCTAGCGGGAGCCTCCTCTACGAGCAGTACTTC
abundance: NA; v_gene: TRBV6-5; d_gene: NA; len: 13; j_gene: TRBJ1-2; CDR3aa: CASSPLLEVGYTF; CDR3nt: TGTGCCAGCAGCCCCCTCCTAGAGGTTGGCTACACCTTC
abundance: once; v_gene: TRBV11-2; d_gene: TRBD2; len: 15; j_gene: TRBJ2-1; CDR3aa: CASSPASGTYNEQFF; CDR3nt: TGTGCCAGCAGCCCTGCTAGCGGCACTTACAATGAGCAGTTCTTC
abundance: NA; v_gene: TRBV6-5; d_gene: NA; len: 14; j_gene: TRBJ2-3; CDR3aa: CASSSKGLSDTQYF; CDR3nt: TGTGCCAGCAGTTCAAAGGGACTCTCGGATACGCAGTATTTT
abundance: NA; v_gene: TRBV6-5; d_gene: NA; len: 13; j_gene: TRBJ1-1; CDR3aa: CASRAGADTEAFF; CDR3nt: TGTGCCAGCAGGGCAGGGGCGGACACTGAAGCTTTCTTT
abundance: NA; v_gene: TRBV5-4; d_gene: NA; len: 14; j_gene: TRBJ1-1; CDR3aa: CASSLVGSGTEAFF; CDR3nt: TGTGCCAGCAGCTTGGTGGGTTCGGGCACTGAAGCTTTCTTT
abundance: few; v_gene: TRBV6-2/TRBV6-3; d_gene: NA; len: 15; j_gene: TRBJ2-3; CDR3aa: CASSPPRDITDTQYF; CDR3nt: TGTGCCAGCAGCCCCCCCCGGGACATCACAGATACGCAGTATTTT
abundance: NA; v_gene: TRBV27; d_gene: NA; len: 13; j_gene: TRBJ1-6; CDR3aa: CASSLRTDSPLHF; CDR3nt: TGTGCCAGCAGTCTCCGGACAGATTCACCCCTCCACTTT
abundance: once; v_gene: TRBV5-6; d_gene: NA; len: 14; j_gene: TRBJ2-3; CDR3aa: CASSLTRSTDTQYF; CDR3nt: TGTGCCAGCAGTCTAACCCGTTCCACAGATACGCAGTATTTT
abundance: NA; v_gene: TRBV19; d_gene: TRBD2; len: 14; j_gene: TRBJ2-1; CDR3aa: CASSGGTTSIVQFF; CDR3nt: TGTGCCAGTAGTGGTGGGACTACGAGTATTGTGCAGTTCTTC
abundance: NA; v_gene: TRBV6-5; d_gene: NA; len: 14; j_gene: TRBJ2-7; CDR3aa: CASRAQVSSYEQYF; CDR3nt: TGTGCCAGCAGGGCACAGGTGAGCTCCTACGAGCAGTACTTC
abundance: NA; v_gene: TRBV7-9; d_gene: NA; len: 17; j_gene: TRBJ1-6; CDR3aa: CASNLHGTAGLNSPLHF; CDR3nt: TGTGCCAGCAACCTTCACGGCACGGCAGGATTAAATTCACCCCTCCACTTT
abundance: few; v_gene: TRBV19; d_gene: TRBD1; len: 15; j_gene: TRBJ2-3; CDR3aa: CASSPGTGGLDTQYF; CDR3nt: TGTGCCAGTAGTCCCGGGACAGGCGGGCTGGATACGCAGTATTTT
abundance: NA; v_gene: TRBV5-6; d_gene: NA; len: 13; j_gene: TRBJ2-5; CDR3aa: CASSLQGWETQYF; CDR3nt: TGTGCCAGCAGCTTGCAGGGCTGGGAGACCCAGTACTTC
abundance: NA; v_gene: TRBV5-1; d_gene: TRBD2; len: 17; j_gene: TRBJ2-2; CDR3aa: CASSLGLAGGNTGELFF; CDR3nt: TGCGCCAGCAGCTTGGGACTAGCGGGGGGGAACACCGGGGAGCTGTTTTTT
abundance: NA; v_gene: TRBV25-1; d_gene: NA; len: 13; j_gene: TRBJ1-1; CDR3aa: CASSESPSRGAFF; CDR3nt: TGTGCCAGCAGTGAATCCCCGAGTCGGGGAGCTTTCTTT
abundance: NA; v_gene: TRBV7-3; d_gene: NA; len: 14; j_gene: TRBJ2-3; CDR3aa: CASSLDSSTDTQYF; CDR3nt: TGTGCCAGCAGCTTGGACAGCAGCACAGATACGCAGTATTTT
abundance: NA; v_gene: TRBV27; d_gene: NA; len: 13; j_gene: TRBJ1-5; CDR3aa: CASSTLPNQPQHF; CDR3nt: TGTGCCAGCAGTACCCTACCCAATCAGCCCCAGCATTTT